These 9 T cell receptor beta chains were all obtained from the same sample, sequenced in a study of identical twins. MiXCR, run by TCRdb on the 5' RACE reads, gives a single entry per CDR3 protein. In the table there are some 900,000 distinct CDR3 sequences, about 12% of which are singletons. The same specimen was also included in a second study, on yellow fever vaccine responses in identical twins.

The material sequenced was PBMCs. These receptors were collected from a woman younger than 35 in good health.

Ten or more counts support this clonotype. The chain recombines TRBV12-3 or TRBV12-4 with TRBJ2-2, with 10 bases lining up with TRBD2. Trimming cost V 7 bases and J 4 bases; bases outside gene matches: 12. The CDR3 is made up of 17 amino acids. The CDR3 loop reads CASTPRLGLAVTGELFF. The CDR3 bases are TGTGCCAGCACCCCTCGGTTAGGACTAGCGGTCACCGGGGAGCTGTTTTTT.

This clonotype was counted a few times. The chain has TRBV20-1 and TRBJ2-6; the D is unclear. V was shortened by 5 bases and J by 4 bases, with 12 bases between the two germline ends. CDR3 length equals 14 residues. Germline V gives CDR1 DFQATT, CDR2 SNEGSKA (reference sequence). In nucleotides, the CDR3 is TGCAGTGCTCGACCTCCGCCGGGGGCCAACGTCCTGACTTTC. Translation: CSARPPPGANVLTF.

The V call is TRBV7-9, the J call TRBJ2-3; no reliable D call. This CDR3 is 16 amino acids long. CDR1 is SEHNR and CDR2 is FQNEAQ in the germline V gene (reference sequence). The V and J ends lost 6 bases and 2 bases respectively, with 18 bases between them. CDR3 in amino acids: CASSPQNGQTTDTQYF. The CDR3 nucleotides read TGTGCCAGCAGTCCCCAAAATGGGCAGACCACAGATACGCAGTATTTT.

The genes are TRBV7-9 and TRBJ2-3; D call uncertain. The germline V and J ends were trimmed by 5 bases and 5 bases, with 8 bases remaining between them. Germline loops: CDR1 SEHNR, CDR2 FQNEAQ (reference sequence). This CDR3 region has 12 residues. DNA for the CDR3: TGTGCCAGCAGCCAAGAAGGAGATACGCAGTATTTT. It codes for CASSQEGDTQYF.

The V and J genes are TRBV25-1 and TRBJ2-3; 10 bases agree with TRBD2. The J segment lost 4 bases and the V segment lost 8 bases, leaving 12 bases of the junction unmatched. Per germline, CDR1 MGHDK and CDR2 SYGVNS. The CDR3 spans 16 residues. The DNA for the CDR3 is TGTGCCAGCGGCCGGGGGGCTAGCGGGAGTGCAGATACGCAGTATTTT. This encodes CASGRGASGSADTQYF.

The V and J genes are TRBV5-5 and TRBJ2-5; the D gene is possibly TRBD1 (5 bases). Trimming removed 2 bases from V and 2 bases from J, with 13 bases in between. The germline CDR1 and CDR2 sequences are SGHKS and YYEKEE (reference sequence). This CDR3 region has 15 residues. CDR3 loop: CASSFSGREQETQYF. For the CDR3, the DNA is TGTGCCAGCAGCTTTTCCGGCAGGGAACAAGAGACCCAGTACTTC.

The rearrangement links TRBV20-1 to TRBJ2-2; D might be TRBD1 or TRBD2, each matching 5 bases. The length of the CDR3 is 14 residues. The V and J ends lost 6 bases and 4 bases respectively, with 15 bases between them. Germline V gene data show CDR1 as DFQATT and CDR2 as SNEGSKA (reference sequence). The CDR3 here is CSARSLGTTGELFF. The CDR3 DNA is TGCAGTGCCCGATCACTAGGGACCACCGGGGAGCTGTTTTTT.

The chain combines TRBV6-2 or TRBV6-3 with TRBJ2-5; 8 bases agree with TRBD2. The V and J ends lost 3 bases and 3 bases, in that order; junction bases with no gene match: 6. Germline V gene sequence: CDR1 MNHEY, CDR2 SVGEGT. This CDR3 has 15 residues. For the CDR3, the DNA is TGTGCCAGCAGTTATGGACCAGCGGGAGAAGAGACCCAGTACTTC. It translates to CASSYGPAGEETQYF.

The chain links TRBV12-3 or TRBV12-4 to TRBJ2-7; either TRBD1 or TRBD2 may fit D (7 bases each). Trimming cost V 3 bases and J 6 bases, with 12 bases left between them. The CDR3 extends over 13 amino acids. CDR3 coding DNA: TGTGCCAGCAGTTTGGTCAGGGGGGGCGAGCAGTACTTC. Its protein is CASSLVRGGEQYF.